The 3 T cell receptor beta chains given below trace back to one sample, sequenced in a study of T cells in Graves' hyperthyroidism and ophthalmopathy. From RNA transcripts, TCR beta CDR3 regions were amplified. The HTBI set primed first-round TCR CDR3 RT-PCR. MiXCR was run by TCRdb on the multiplex PCR reads, yielding one entry per CDR3 protein. This table holds over 250,000 distinct CDR3 sequences, roughly 13% found once. The sequenced sample consisted of blood. These receptors all stem from a woman aged 40 to 50 with Graves' ophthalmopathy.

This clonotype was counted at least ten times. CDR3 in amino acids: CASSPRTGLGYEQYF. The CDR3 bases are TGTGCCAGCAGTCCCCGGACAGGGTTGGGGTACGAGCAGTACTTC. The J gene is TRBJ2-7, the V gene TRBV6-1; 8 positions agree with TRBD1. The CDR3 is 15 amino acids. Germline trimming cut 5 bases from V and 4 bases from J; bases unmatched to any gene: 10. Germline CDR1 MNHNS, CDR2 SASEGT.

The sample holds many counts of this clonotype. The chain uses TRBV11-3 and TRBJ2-7; D ambiguous. The CDR3 has 12 residues. V lost 3 bases and J lost 9, with 12 bases in between. Germline loops: CDR1 SGHNT, CDR2 YENEEA. In DNA, the CDR3 is TGTGCCAGCAGCTTCGGCGACTTGGTGCAGTACTTC. Protein product: CASSFGDLVQYF. Full variable domain (outside the CDR3, taken from reference TRBV11-3 and TRBJ2-7): EAGVVQSPRYKIIEKKQPVAFWCNPISGHNTLYWYLQNLGQGPELLIRYENEEAVDDSQLPKDRFSAERLKGVDSTLKIQPAELGDSAVYLCASSFGDLVQYFGPGTRLTVT.

Ten or more counts support this clonotype. The V gene is TRBV20-1, the J gene TRBJ2-5; perhaps TRBD2 as D (6 bases). The CDR3 runs to 15 residues. CDR1 and CDR2 (germline): DFQATT, SNEGSKA (reference sequence). Trimming removed 5 bases from V and 4 bases from J, with 20 bases in between. CDR3 protein: CSAEGISGHGETQYF. CDR3 in DNA: TGCAGTGCTGAAGGAATAAGCGGGCACGGAGAGACCCAGTACTTC.